Below are 25 T cell receptor beta chains sequenced from a single sample in a study of metastatic and nonmetastatic thyroid tumors. There were no patients who had received any treatment before thyroid surgery. MiXCR reprocessed the PCR reads for TCRdb. The sample lists 25,000 to 30,000 clones, around 25% occurring once. Sequencing used blood. These receptors were taken from a female donor with papillary thyroid cancer or a benign thyroid nodule (not recorded which). Some clones in this sample may be carry-over from other donors' samples.

This clone was counted ten times or more. This chain links TRBV20-1 with TRBJ2-3; tentatively, D is TRBD2 (6 bases). CDR1 is DFQATT, CDR2 SNEGSKA, per germline (reference sequence). Trimming stripped 6 bases from V and 2 bases from J, with 18 bases between. The CDR3 consists of 15 residues. In DNA form, the CDR3 reads TGCAGTGCCCTCGACCGCGGGAAATTCACAGATACGCAGTATTTT. Amino acid sequence: CSALDRGKFTDTQYF.

This chain links TRBV18 with TRBJ2-7; no firm D call. Germline V gene data show CDR1 as KGHSH and CDR2 as LQKENI. The V gene lost 6 bases and the J gene lost 0 bases, with 9 bases spanning the gap. This CDR3 comprises 13 residues. This chain's CDR3 is CASSPQSSYEQYF. Written as DNA, the CDR3 is TGTGCCAGCTCCCCCCAGAGCTCCTACGAGCAGTACTTC.

There are many counts of this clone. V gene TRBV5-1 combines with J gene TRBJ2-3, with D maybe TRBD1 (5 bases). Germline values: CDR1 SGHRS, CDR2 YFSETQ. Trimming left V 0 bases short and J 7 bases short, with 15 bases between. CDR3 size: 15 residues. CDR3 nucleotide sequence: TGCGCCAGCAGCTTGGACCAGGGATCGGTATATACGCAGTATTTT. Amino acids: CASSLDQGSVYTQYF.

By its share, this clone is medium-sized. The V call is TRBV10-1, the J call TRBJ2-7; TRBD1 agrees at 7 bases. Germline assignment: CDR1 WNHNN and CDR2 SYGVQD (reference sequence). The CDR3 totals 13 residues. With V trimmed by 6 bases and J by 5 bases, 7 bases remained unmatched. The CDR3 DNA reads TGCGCCAGCAGCGACCGGACAGGCAACGAGCAGTACTTC. Translating it yields CASSDRTGNEQYF.

This clone was seen a few times. Other DNA sequences within the sample encode an identical CDR3. The chain couples TRBV12-3 or TRBV12-4 to TRBJ2-7; 7 bases align to TRBD1. After removal of 3 bases from V and 3 bases from J, the junction contained 2 bases not matched to a gene. The CDR3 runs to 13 residues. CDR3 protein: CASSLGQFYEQYF. The CDR3 DNA reads as TGTGCCAGCAGTTTGGGACAGTTCTACGAGCAGTACTTC.

This clone is termed medium-sized. V usage is TRBV14 and J usage is TRBJ2-2, with 11 bases aligning to TRBD2. Germline loops: CDR1 SGHDN, CDR2 FVKESK. The CDR3 sequence is 15 residues long. Trimming took 0 bases from V and 8 from J; bases not matched to a gene: 2. Here the CDR3 reads CASSQELAGAGELFF. CDR3 bases: TGTGCCAGCAGCCAAGAACTAGCGGGAGCGGGGGAGCTGTTTTTT.

The chain links TRBV20-1 to TRBJ2-7; TRBD2 aligns across 12 bases. Germline CDR1 DFQATT, CDR2 SNEGSKA (reference sequence). The CDR3 covers 13 residues. With 3 bases clipped from V and 4 bases from J, the junction kept 1 base outside the gene matches. CDR3 amino acids: CSASTSGRYEQYF. The CDR3 DNA follows: TGCAGTGCTAGTACTAGCGGGAGGTACGAGCAGTACTTC.

This clone has at least ten counts. The chain recombines TRBV6-2 or TRBV6-3 with TRBJ2-1; possible D gene TRBD1, 6 bases. The ends were cut back, 4 bases at V and 7 bases at J, with 8 bases in the middle. Germline lookup yields CDR1 MNHEY and CDR2 SVGEGT. The CDR3 runs to 12 residues. The CDR3 DNA reads as TGTGCCAGCAGTTCCGGGACAAATGAGCAGTTCTTC. It specifies CASSSGTNEQFF.

The chain links TRBV19 to TRBJ1-3; tentatively, D is TRBD1 (5 bases). Germline CDR1 LNHDA, CDR2 SQIVND (reference sequence). V shed 4 bases and J shed 0 bases, with 13 bases lying between them. This CDR3 comprises 16 residues. This chain's CDR3 is CASSTPGGGSGNTIYF. CDR3 in DNA: TGTGCCAGTAGTACCCCTGGCGGGGGCTCTGGAAACACCATATATTTT.

This clone turned up a few times. At one end, the junction sequence differs from germline, possibly due to a read error. The chain recombines TRBV12-3 or TRBV12-4 with TRBJ2-7; a possible D gene is TRBD2 (5 bases). The CDR3 runs to 13 residues. The CDR3 here is CTSSLLSGAEHYF. DNA of the CDR3: TGTACCAGCAGTTTGTTGAGCGGAGCCGAGCACTACTTC.

This clone was recorded many times. V and J are TRBV27 and TRBJ1-4, with 7 bases identical to TRBD1. Germline CDR1 reads MNHEY; CDR2 reads SMNVEV (reference sequence). The CDR3 has 14 residues. V shed 5 bases, J shed 7 bases, and the junction held 7 bases outside the gene matches. The CDR3 coding sequence is TGTGCCAGCAGTGGAGGGGGCCACCTTGAAAAACTGTTTTTT. The encoded protein is CASSGGGHLEKLFF. Drawing the rest from reference TRBV27 and TRBJ1-4, the complete variable domain is EAQVTQNPRYLITVTGKKLTVTCSQNMNHEYMSWYRQDPGLGLRQIYYSMNVEVTDKGDVPEGYKVSRKEKRNFPLILESPSPNQTSLYFCASSGGGHLEKLFFGSGTQLSVL.

The J gene is TRBJ2-7, the V gene TRBV20-1; possibly TRBD1 for D (6 bases). V was pared by 3 bases and J by 2 bases, with 14 bases between. The CDR3 is 14 residues long. Germline CDR1 and CDR2: DFQATT and SNEGSKA (reference sequence). The CDR3, as DNA: TGCAGTGCTAGTCTCAGGGGAGTCACCTACGAGCAGTACTTC. Translating gives CSASLRGVTYEQYF.

This clone was seen at least ten times. The V call is TRBV20-1, the J call TRBJ2-7; TRBD2 agrees at 12 bases. Germline V lookup: CDR1 DFQATT, CDR2 SNEGSKA (reference sequence). The junction had 11 bases not matched to a gene; V was cut back by 6 bases and J by 5 bases. This CDR3 has 15 residues. This CDR3 reads CSAQPSGRASHEQYF. Written as DNA, the CDR3 is TGCAGTGCACAACCTAGCGGGAGGGCTTCCCACGAGCAGTACTTC.

This clone was observed a handful of times. The rearrangement joins TRBV6-1 to TRBJ1-4; 7 positions match TRBD1. V lost 10 bases to trimming and J lost 7 bases; unmatched junction nucleotides: 15. From germline, CDR1 is MNHNS and CDR2 SASEGT. CDR3 length equals 15 residues. CDR3 amino acids: CAIKGDRSGIEKLFF. Here the CDR3 DNA reads TGTGCCATCAAGGGGGACAGATCGGGGATTGAAAAACTGTTTTTT.

This clone was recorded many times. Different DNA sequences within this sample yield the same CDR3. The chain combines TRBV5-4 with TRBJ2-5; 10 bases align to TRBD1. Germline V gene data show CDR1 as SGHNT and CDR2 as YYREEE (reference sequence). This CDR3 spans 14 amino acids. The V segment lost 2 bases and the J segment 4 bases; nucleotides outside the gene matches: 2. For the CDR3, the DNA is TGTGCCAGCAGCTTCCGGGACAGGGGAGAGACCCAGTACTTC. Encoded protein: CASSFRDRGETQYF.

The chain carries TRBV6-2 or TRBV6-3 and TRBJ2-5; TRBD1 agrees at 8 bases. This CDR3 is 13 amino acids long. CDR1 is MNHEY and CDR2 is SVGEGT in the germline V gene. Unmatched junction bases numbered 5, after V lost 6 bases and J lost 5 bases. CDR3 region: CASRTGQVETQYF. The DNA for the CDR3 is TGTGCCAGCAGAACGGGACAGGTGGAGACCCAGTACTTC.

This clone was detected many times. V gene TRBV2 combines with J gene TRBJ1-4, with a weak D call TRBD1 (6 bases). Trimming took 7 bases from V and 0 from J, leaving 12 bases between them. Germline V CDR1 and CDR2: SNHLY, FYNNEI. This CDR3 has 15 amino acids. In DNA form, the CDR3 reads TGTGCCAGCAAAGGACAGATGGCAACTAATGAAAAACTGTTTTTT. Protein: CASKGQMATNEKLFF.

This clone was found many times. The rearrangement joins TRBV19 to TRBJ2-3; 11 bases fit TRBD2. Germline-derived CDR1 and CDR2 are LNHDA and SQIVND (reference sequence). V shed 2 bases and J 4 bases; nucleotides not matched to a gene: 14. The CDR3 contains 19 residues. In DNA, the CDR3 is TGTGCCAGTAGTATACTGGCGACTAGCGGGATGTGGGAGCCAGATACGCAGTATTTT. Translating it yields CASSILATSGMWEPDTQYF.

This clone was counted ten times or more. CDR3 sequence (DNA): TGTGCCAGCAGCCCCTCCTCGACCCGGGACACCAGCTCCTACGAGCAGTACTTC. Amino acids: CASSPSSTRDTSSYEQYF. The rearrangement uses TRBV7-8 and TRBJ2-7; D possibly corresponds to TRBD1 (6 bases). The CDR3 sequence is 18 residues long. Germline V CDR1 and CDR2: SGHVS, FQNEAQ. V was pared by 5 bases and J by 0 bases, with 23 bases between.

This clone has a handful of counts. The V gene is TRBV30, the J gene TRBJ1-1; 7 nucleotides agree with TRBD1. V shed 3 bases and J 11 bases; nucleotides not matched to a gene: 6. The CDR3 has 11 residues. CDR1 and CDR2 (germline): GTSNPN, SVGIG (reference sequence). The CDR3 DNA sequence: TGTGCCTGGAGCACACAGGGGCGGGCTTTCTTT. Translating gives CAWSTQGRAFF.

The chain joins TRBV6-2 or TRBV6-3 to TRBJ2-7; D perhaps matches TRBD1 (5 bases). Looked up from germline, CDR1 is MNHEY and CDR2 is SVGEGT. CDR3 length equals 17 residues. The V and J ends lost 0 bases and 1 base respectively, with 16 bases between them. CDR3: CASSYSPIVTESYEQYF. CDR3 coding DNA: TGTGCCAGCAGTTACTCGCCGATCGTGACAGAATCCTACGAGCAGTACTTC.

The rearrangement joins TRBV7-3 to TRBJ2-7; 9 bases map to TRBD2. This CDR3 comprises 13 residues. Losses at the gene ends were 0 bases for V and 7 bases for J; bases not matched to a gene: 1. Per the germline V gene, CDR1 is SGHTA and CDR2 is FQGTGA. CDR3 amino acids: CASSLTSGGEQYF. The DNA of the CDR3 is TGTGCCAGCAGCTTAACTAGCGGGGGAGAGCAGTACTTC.

This clone was seen more than once but under ten times. The chain carries TRBV6-1 and TRBJ1-5; 9 nucleotides agree with TRBD1. The CDR3 spans 17 residues. Looked up from germline, CDR1 is MNHNS and CDR2 is SASEGT. Trimming cost V 6 bases and J 6 bases; bases outside gene matches: 15. CDR3 protein: CASSRNRGQMKSQPQHF. The CDR3 DNA follows: TGTGCCAGCAGCCGAAACAGGGGGCAAATGAAGAGTCAGCCCCAGCATTTT.

This clone was found many times. This CDR3 is also generated by other DNA sequences in the sample. This chain links TRBV2 with TRBJ1-2; D call uncertain. Trimming stripped 4 bases from V and 8 bases from J, with 11 bases between. Germline CDR1 SNHLY, CDR2 FYNNEI. The CDR3 has 12 residues. Written as DNA, the CDR3 is TGTGCCAGCAGTGTTGGGGTATCGGGCTACACCTTC. Translating gives CASSVGVSGYTF.

A remark on this clone: The junction shows a germline mismatch at one end, possibly a read error. The V and J genes are TRBV6-5 and TRBJ2-6; D uncertain. CDR1 MNHEY and CDR2 SVGAGI come from the germline V gene. The CDR3 runs 18 residues. Here the CDR3 reads CASSYASGTLSGSNVLTF. The CDR3 DNA reads as TGTGCCAGCAGTTACGCTTCAGGTACCCTCTCTGGGTCCAACGTCCTGACTTTC.